This TCR beta chain was retrieved from a study of blood T cell repertoires in COVID-19. The data were produced by immunoSEQ multiplex PCR, yet TCRdb's version contains in-frame clones alone and is incomplete. The table includes roughly 390,000 clones, around 87% detected once. The CDR3 length is 13 residues. Germline V CDR1 and CDR2: SQVTM, ANQGSEA. The junction had 5 bases not matched to a gene; V was cut back by 6 bases and J by 3 bases. The chain has TRBV29-1 and TRBJ2-1; TRBD2 matches 7 bases. This clonotype originated in a woman in her 30s with COVID-19, enrolled during active disease. The specimen was peripheral blood. The CDR3 sequence is CSVGGSVYNEQFF. The CDR3 DNA reads as TGCAGCGTCGGCGGGAGCGTCTACAATGAGCAGTTCTTC.